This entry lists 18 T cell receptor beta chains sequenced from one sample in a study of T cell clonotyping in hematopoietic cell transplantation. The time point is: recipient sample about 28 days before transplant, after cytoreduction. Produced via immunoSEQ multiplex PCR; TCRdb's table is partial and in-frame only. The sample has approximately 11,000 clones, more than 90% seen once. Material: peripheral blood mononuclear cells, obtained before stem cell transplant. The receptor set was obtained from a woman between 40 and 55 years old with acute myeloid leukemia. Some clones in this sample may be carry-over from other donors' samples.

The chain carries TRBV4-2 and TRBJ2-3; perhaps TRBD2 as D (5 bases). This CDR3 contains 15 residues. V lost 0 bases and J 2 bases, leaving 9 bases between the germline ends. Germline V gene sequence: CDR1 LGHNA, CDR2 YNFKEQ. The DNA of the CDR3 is TGTGCCAGCAGCCAAGATACGGGGATCACAGATACGCAGTATTTT. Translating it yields CASSQDTGITDTQYF.

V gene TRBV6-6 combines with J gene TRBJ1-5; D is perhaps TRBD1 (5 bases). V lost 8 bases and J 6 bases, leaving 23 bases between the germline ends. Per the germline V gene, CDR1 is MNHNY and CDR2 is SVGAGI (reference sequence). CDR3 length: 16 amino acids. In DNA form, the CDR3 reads TGTGCCAGCGGTGTAATGGACTTCAGGGAGAGTCAGCCCCAGCATTTT. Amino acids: CASGVMDFRESQPQHF.

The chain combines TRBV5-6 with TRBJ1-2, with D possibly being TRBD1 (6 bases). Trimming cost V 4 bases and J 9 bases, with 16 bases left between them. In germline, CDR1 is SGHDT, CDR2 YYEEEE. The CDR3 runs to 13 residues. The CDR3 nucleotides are TGTGCCAGCAGCCCCACAGGGCTCGGTAGCTACACCTTC. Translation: CASSPTGLGSYTF.

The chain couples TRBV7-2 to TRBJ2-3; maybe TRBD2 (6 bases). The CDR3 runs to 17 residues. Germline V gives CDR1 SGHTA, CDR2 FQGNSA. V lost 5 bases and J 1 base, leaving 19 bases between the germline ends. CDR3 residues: CASSPSGYKRGTDTQYF. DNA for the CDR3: TGTGCCAGCAGCCCAAGCGGGTATAAGCGGGGCACAGATACGCAGTATTTT.

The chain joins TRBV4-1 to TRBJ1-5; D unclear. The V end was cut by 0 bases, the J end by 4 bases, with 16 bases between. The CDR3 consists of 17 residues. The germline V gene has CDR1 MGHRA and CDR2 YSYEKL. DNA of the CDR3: TGCGCCAGCAGCCAAGATCTTGGCCTCCGGGGTAATCAGCCCCAGCATTTT. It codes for CASSQDLGLRGNQPQHF.

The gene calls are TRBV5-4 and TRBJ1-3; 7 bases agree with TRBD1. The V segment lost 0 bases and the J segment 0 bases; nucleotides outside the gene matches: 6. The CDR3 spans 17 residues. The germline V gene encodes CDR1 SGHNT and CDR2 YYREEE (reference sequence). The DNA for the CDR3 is TGTGCCAGCAGCTTGGGTGGTAGGGGGCTCTCTGGAAACACCATATATTTT. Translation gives CASSLGGRGLSGNTIYF.

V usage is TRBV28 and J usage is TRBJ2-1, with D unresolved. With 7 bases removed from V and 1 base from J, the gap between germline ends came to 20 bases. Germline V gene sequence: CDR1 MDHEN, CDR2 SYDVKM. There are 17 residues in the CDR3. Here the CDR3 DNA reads TGTGCCAGCACCGCCTCCGGGTCCCCAGATTCCTACAATGAGCAGTTCTTC. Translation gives CASTASGSPDSYNEQFF.

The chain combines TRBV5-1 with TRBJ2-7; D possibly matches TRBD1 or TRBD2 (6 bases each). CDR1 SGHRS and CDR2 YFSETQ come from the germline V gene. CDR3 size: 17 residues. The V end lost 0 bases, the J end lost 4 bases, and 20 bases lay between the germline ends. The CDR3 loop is CASSLDSGGGTPYEQYF. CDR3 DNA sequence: TGCGCCAGCAGCTTGGATTCTGGGGGCGGGACACCGTACGAGCAGTACTTC.

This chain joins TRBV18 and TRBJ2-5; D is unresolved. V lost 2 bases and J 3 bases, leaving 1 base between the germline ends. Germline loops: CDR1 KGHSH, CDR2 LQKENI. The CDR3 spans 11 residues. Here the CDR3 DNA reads TGTGCCAGCTCACCAAAAGAGACCCAGTACTTC. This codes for CASSPKETQYF. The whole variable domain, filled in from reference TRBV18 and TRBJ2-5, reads NAGVMQNPRHLVRRRGQEARLRCSPMKGHSHVYWYRQLPEEGLKFMVYLQKENIIDESGMPKERFSAEFPKEGPSILRIQQVVRGDSAAYFCASSPKETQYFGPGTRLLVL.

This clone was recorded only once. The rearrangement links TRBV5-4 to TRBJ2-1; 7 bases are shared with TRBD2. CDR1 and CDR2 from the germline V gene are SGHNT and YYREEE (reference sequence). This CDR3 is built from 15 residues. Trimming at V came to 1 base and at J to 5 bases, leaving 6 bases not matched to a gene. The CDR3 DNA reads TGTGCCAGCAGCTTGAATGCGGGAGATAACAATGAGCAGTTCTTC. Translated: CASSLNAGDNNEQFF.

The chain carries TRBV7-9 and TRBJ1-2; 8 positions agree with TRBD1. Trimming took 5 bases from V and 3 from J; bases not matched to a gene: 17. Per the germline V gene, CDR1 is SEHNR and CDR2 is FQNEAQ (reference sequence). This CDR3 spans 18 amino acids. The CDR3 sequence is CASSTSTGTGWGDYGYTF. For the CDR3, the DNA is TGTGCCAGCAGCACAAGTACCGGGACAGGCTGGGGGGACTATGGCTACACCTTC. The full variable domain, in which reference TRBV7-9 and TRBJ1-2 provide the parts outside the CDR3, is DTGVSQNPRHKITKRGQNVTFRCDPISEHNRLYWYRQTLGQGPEFLTYFQNEAQLEKSRLLSDRFSAERPKGSFSTLEIQRTEQGDSAMYLCASSTSTGTGWGDYGYTFGSGTRLTVV.

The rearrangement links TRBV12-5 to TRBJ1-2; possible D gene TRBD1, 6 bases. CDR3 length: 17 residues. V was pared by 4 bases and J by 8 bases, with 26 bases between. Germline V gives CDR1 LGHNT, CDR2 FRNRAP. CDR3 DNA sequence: TGTGCTAGTGGTTCCAACCCCCTCACCGCCAGGGGAGACGGCTACACCTTC. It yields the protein CASGSNPLTARGDGYTF. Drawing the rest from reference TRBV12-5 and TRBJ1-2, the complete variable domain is DARVTQTPRHKVTEMGQEVTMRCQPILGHNTVFWYRQTMMQGLELLAYFRNRAPLDDSGMPKDRFSAEMPDATLATLKIQPSEPRDSAVYFCASGSNPLTARGDGYTFGSGTRLTVV.

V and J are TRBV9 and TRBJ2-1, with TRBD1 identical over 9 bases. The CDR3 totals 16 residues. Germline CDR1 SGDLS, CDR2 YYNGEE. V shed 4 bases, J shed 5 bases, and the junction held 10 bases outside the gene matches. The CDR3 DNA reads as TGTGCCAGCAGCTTCCGGGACAGGGTACCGGACAATGAGCAGTTCTTC. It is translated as CASSFRDRVPDNEQFF. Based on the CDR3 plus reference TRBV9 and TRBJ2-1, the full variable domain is DSGVTQTPKHLITATGQRVTLRCSPRSGDLSVYWYQQSLDQGLQFLIQYYNGEERAKGNILERFSAQQFPDLHSELNLSSLELGDSALYFCASSFRDRVPDNEQFFGPGTRLTVL.

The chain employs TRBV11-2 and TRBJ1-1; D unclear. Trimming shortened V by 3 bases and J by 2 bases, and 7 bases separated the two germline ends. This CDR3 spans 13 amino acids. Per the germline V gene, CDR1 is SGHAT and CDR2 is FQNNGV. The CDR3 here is CASSFPTNTEAFF. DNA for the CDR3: TGTGCCAGCAGCTTTCCAACTAACACTGAAGCTTTCTTT.

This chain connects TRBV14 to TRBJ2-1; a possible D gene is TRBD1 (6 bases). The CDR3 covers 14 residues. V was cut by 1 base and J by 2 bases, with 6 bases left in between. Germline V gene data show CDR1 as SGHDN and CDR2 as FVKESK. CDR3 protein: CASSQGQAYNEQFF. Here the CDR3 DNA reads TGTGCCAGCAGCCAAGGACAGGCCTACAATGAGCAGTTCTTC. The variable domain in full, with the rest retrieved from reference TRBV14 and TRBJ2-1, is EAGVTQFPSHSVIEKGQTVTLRCDPISGHDNLYWYRRVMGKEIKFLLHFVKESKQDESGMPNNRFLAERTGGTYSTLKVQPAELEDSGVYFCASSQGQAYNEQFFGPGTRLTVL.

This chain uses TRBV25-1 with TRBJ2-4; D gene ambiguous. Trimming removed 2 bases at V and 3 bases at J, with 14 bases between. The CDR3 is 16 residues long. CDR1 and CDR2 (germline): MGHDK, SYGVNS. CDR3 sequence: CASSEAAGWGKNIQYF. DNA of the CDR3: TGTGCCAGCAGTGAAGCGGCAGGCTGGGGCAAAAACATTCAGTACTTC. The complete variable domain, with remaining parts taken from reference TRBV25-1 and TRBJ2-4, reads EADIYQTPRYLVIGTGKKITLECSQTMGHDKMYWYQQDPGMELHLIHYSYGVNSTEKGDLSSESTVSRIRTEHFPLTLESARPSHTSQYLCASSEAAGWGKNIQYFGAGTRLSVL.

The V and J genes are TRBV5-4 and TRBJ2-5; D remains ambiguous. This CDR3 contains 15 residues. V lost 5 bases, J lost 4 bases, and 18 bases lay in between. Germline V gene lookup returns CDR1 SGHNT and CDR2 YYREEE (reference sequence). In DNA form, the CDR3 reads TGTGCCAGCAGTACCCCTAGTTTAGGATCAGAGACCCAGTACTTC. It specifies CASSTPSLGSETQYF.

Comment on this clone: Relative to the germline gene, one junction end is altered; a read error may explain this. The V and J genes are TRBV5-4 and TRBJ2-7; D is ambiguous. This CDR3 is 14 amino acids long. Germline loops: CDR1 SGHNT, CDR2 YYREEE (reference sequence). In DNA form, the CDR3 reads TGTGCCAGCACCTTGCGGCAGCACTCCTACGAGCAGTACTTC. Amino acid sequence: CASTLRQHSYEQYF.